Listed below are T cell receptor beta chains from one sample, sequenced in a study of beta chain features in type 1 diabetes. Clones were read by immunoSEQ multiplex PCR, and TCRdb kept only the in-frame ones, dropping some. The sample lists about 240,000 clones, around 14% seen once, with roughly 0.019% in the top ten. Sequences were obtained from naive CD4+ T cells from blood. The receptor set was obtained from a man aged 30-40 years with type 1 diabetes. The CDR3 runs from the conserved cysteine through the conserved F or W. Each record gives: J gene, D gene, V gene, clone size, CDR3 protein, CDR3 DNA. The D gene is left open where the match is weak. Where a row states a size, it is once, few, many or the class of an expanded clone; other rows omit it.

TRBJ2-4	-	TRBV11-2	few	CASSPDPGVSKNIQYF	TGTGCCAGCAGCCCCGACCCGGGGGTATCCAAAAACATTCAGTACTTC
TRBJ1-1	-	TRBV6-5	-	CASSRDPTGEAFF	TGTGCCAGCAGTCGAGACCCAACAGGGGAAGCTTTCTTT
TRBJ2-1	TRBD2	TRBV5-1	few	CASSLDPRLAGVGEQFF	TGCGCCAGCAGCTTGGATCCGCGGCTAGCGGGAGTAGGTGAGCAGTTCTTC
TRBJ1-1	-	TRBV5-1	-	CASSVSGQLNTEAFF	TGCGCCAGCAGCGTTTCCGGACAGCTGAACACTGAAGCTTTCTTT
TRBJ2-2	-	TRBV5-1	few	CASRRWGEDTGELFF	TGCGCCAGCAGAAGGTGGGGAGAGGATACCGGGGAGCTGTTTTTT
TRBJ2-3	-	TRBV11-2	few	CASSSGLGDTQYF	TGTGCCAGCAGCTCCGGACTTGGAGATACGCAGTATTTT
TRBJ1-2	-	TRBV2	-	CASSVAGGGYTF	TGTGCCAGCAGTGTTGCCGGGGGTGGCTACACCTTC
TRBJ1-1	-	TRBV18	-	CASSPVQGAYTEAFF	TGTGCCAGCTCACCGGTACAGGGTGCTTACACTGAAGCTTTCTTT
TRBJ1-1	-	TRBV30	-	CAWRETGNTEAFF	TGTGCCTGGAGGGAGACAGGGAACACTGAAGCTTTCTTT
TRBJ2-7	TRBD2	TRBV6-5	few	CASSRTSGRYEQYF	TGTGCCAGCAGTCGGACTAGCGGGAGATACGAGCAGTACTTC
TRBJ2-7	TRBD2	TRBV7-6	-	CASSLGAGGTYEQYF	TGTGCCAGCAGCTTAGGAGCGGGGGGCACCTACGAGCAGTACTTC
TRBJ2-1	TRBD2	TRBV4-1	few	CASSQILLAGGYNEQFF	TGCGCCAGCAGCCAGATTCTACTAGCGGGAGGATACAATGAGCAGTTCTTC
TRBJ1-1	-	TRBV7-9	few	CASSTQLNTEAFF	TGTGCCAGCAGCACACAGTTGAACACTGAAGCTTTCTTT
TRBJ1-3	-	TRBV30	few	CAWTRGTQDTIYF	TGTGCCTGGACACGCGGGACGCAGGACACCATATATTTT
TRBJ2-7	-	TRBV7-9	few	CASSPQVGPYEQYF	TGTGCCAGCAGCCCCCAAGTGGGGCCCTACGAGCAGTACTTC
TRBJ2-7	-	TRBV9	few	CASSVGPSGEQYF	TGTGCCAGCAGCGTAGGACCCTCGGGCGAGCAGTACTTC
TRBJ1-2	-	TRBV10-3	-	CAISESRRGRDYGYTF	TGTGCCATCAGTGAGTCGCGGCGGGGCCGGGACTATGGCTACACCTTC
TRBJ2-2	-	TRBV11-2	-	CASSFDGGSAGLTGELFF	TGTGCCAGCAGCTTTGACGGAGGTAGCGCAGGTCTCACCGGGGAGCTGTTTTTT
TRBJ1-1	-	TRBV15	-	CATSRVQGPNLEAFF	TGTGCCACCAGCAGAGTACAGGGACCAAACCTTGAAGCTTTCTTT
TRBJ2-2	TRBD2	TRBV11-2	-	CASSPVGTSGGTGELFF	TGTGCCAGCAGCCCTGTGGGGACTAGCGGGGGGACCGGGGAGCTGTTTTTT
TRBJ2-1	TRBD1	TRBV14	-	CASSSYPGQGNGEQFF	TGTGCCAGCAGCTCCTACCCGGGACAGGGCAACGGTGAGCAGTTCTTC
TRBJ2-5	TRBD1	TRBV29-1	-	CSVPGQGQETQYF	TGCAGCGTCCCCGGACAGGGGCAAGAGACCCAGTACTTC
TRBJ2-1	-	TRBV5-1	few	CASSQLQGGVDEQFF	TGCGCCAGCAGCCAGCTCCAGGGGGGAGTCGATGAGCAGTTCTTC